These 2 T cell receptor beta chains were all obtained from the same sample, sequenced in a study of Graves' ophthalmopathy and Graves' hyperthyroidism. RNA transcripts were the source from which TCR beta CDR3 regions were amplified. The first round was an RT-PCR with HTBI primers, and the second round was a multiplex PCR. Each CDR3 protein gets one entry after TCRdb re-called the multiplex PCR reads with MiXCR. The sample carries approximately 1.2 million distinct CDR3 sequences, roughly two fifths recorded once. Sequencing was done on a sample of peripheral blood or thyroid tissue (not recorded which). These receptors all stem from an adult man with Graves' hyperthyroidism.

The rearrangement links TRBV2 to TRBJ1-5; D possibly corresponds to TRBD1 (5 bases). Germline CDR1 and CDR2: SNHLY and FYNNEI. The CDR3 is 17 amino acids. Trimming cost V 6 bases and J 6 bases, with 24 bases left between them. This CDR3 reads CASRPVGGVGDFQPQHF. CDR3 bases: TGTGCCAGCAGGCCAGTTGGGGGGGTTGGTGATTTTCAGCCCCAGCATTTT.

In the case of this clonotype: A much larger clone sits a single nucleotide away, making a read error possible. J is TRBJ1-1 and V is TRBV12-3 or TRBV12-4; 7 nucleotides agree with TRBD1. There are 14 residues in the CDR3. The CDR3 spells CVSTLGTVNTEAFF. CDR3 DNA sequence: TGTGTCAGCACCCTCGGGACAGTGAACACTGAAGCTTTCTTT.